The sequence of this TCR beta chain was determined in a study of CD4 and CD8 cells across lung adenocarcinoma regions. TCRdb reanalysed the PCR reads using MiXCR and keeps one entry per CDR3 protein. Of about 7,500 distinct CDR3 sequences in the sample, around 53% were seen once. The patients had localized lung adenocarcinoma, a non-small cell subtype. The CDR3 contains 16 residues. V shed 5 bases, J shed 4 bases, and the junction held 11 bases outside the gene matches. Germline CDR1 is SGHAT and CDR2 is FQNNGV. The receptor was derived from a male donor with lung adenocarcinoma. The CD4 and CD8 labels of this study may be unreliable. The sample was CD8+ T cells from the center of a lung tumor. The J gene is TRBJ2-1, the V gene TRBV11-2, with 7 bases identical to TRBD1. CDR3 in DNA: TGTGCCAGCAGCCCAGGGGGACCGATTAAGTACAATGAGCAGTTCTTC. As protein: CASSPGGPIKYNEQFF.